What follows are 23 T cell receptor beta chains derived from one specimen sequenced in a study of blood T cell repertoires in COVID-19. Clones were read by immunoSEQ multiplex PCR, and TCRdb kept only the in-frame ones, dropping some. The table has about 100,000 clones, more than 70% seen once; the top ten hold roughly 13%. Material for sequencing was peripheral blood. These receptors all stem from a human donor in a cohort sampled during active COVID-19.

This clone was found once. J is TRBJ2-5 and V is TRBV3-1 (or the pseudogene TRBV3-2); TRBD2 matches 8 bases. The CDR3 has 14 amino acids. Germline V gives CDR1 LGHDT, CDR2 YNNKEL (reference sequence). The ends lost 6 bases at V and 1 base at J; junction bases unmatched: 4. The CDR3 nucleotides read TGTGCCAGCAGGGTAGCGGGGTTCCAAGAGACCCAGTACTTC. This codes for CASRVAGFQETQYF.

CDR3 sequence (DNA): TGTGCTAGTGGTTTGAACAGCGGGAATGGCTACACCTTC. This encodes CASGLNSGNGYTF. The chain employs TRBV12-5 and TRBJ1-2; D is ambiguous. CDR3 length equals 13 residues. The germline gives CDR1 LGHNT, CDR2 FRNRAP. V gave up 2 bases and J gave up 6 bases, with 10 bases separating them.

The gene calls are TRBV3-1 (or the pseudogene TRBV3-2) and TRBJ1-2, with 9 positions matching TRBD1. The CDR3 sequence is 14 residues long. Germline V CDR1 and CDR2: LGHDT, YNNKEL (reference sequence). The V segment lost 1 base and the J segment 7 bases; nucleotides outside the gene matches: 4. The CDR3 is CASSQGTGAAGYTF. Here the CDR3 DNA reads TGTGCCAGCAGCCAAGGGACAGGGGCGGCTGGCTACACCTTC.

This chain joins TRBV6-2 or TRBV6-3 and TRBJ1-5; D not resolved. V was shortened by 4 bases and J by 4 bases, with 8 bases between the two germline ends. The germline V gene has CDR1 MNHEY and CDR2 SVGEGT. CDR3 length: 13 amino acids. CDR3 DNA sequence: TGTGCCAGCAGTTTAGAGGTGAATCAGCCCCAGCATTTT. Protein sequence: CASSLEVNQPQHF.

This clone was observed a handful of times. The genes are TRBV7-9 and TRBJ1-3, with no clear D. The CDR3 extends over 17 amino acids. Germline V gene sequence: CDR1 SEHNR, CDR2 FQNEAQ (reference sequence). Trimming removed 2 bases from V and 4 bases from J, with 18 bases in between. CDR3 amino acids: CASSLPGGISGGNTIYF. The DNA for the CDR3 is TGTGCCAGCAGCTTACCAGGCGGGATCTCGGGAGGAAACACCATATATTTT.

This rearrangement joins TRBV19 to TRBJ1-5, with D possibly TRBD1 on 6 matching bases. This CDR3 is built from 16 residues. Germline V gene lookup returns CDR1 LNHDA and CDR2 SQIVND (reference sequence). The germline V and J ends were trimmed by 5 bases and 0 bases, with 14 bases remaining between them. CDR3 nucleotide sequence: TGTGCCAGTAGTTTCGGGACAAAAGCTAGCAATCAGCCCCAGCATTTT. As protein: CASSFGTKASNQPQHF.

The V call is TRBV5-1, the J call TRBJ2-3; tentatively, D is TRBD1 (5 bases). V lost 6 bases to trimming and J lost 6 bases, with 11 bases between them. The CDR3 is made up of 12 amino acids. The germline V gene encodes CDR1 SGHRS and CDR2 YFSETQ. The CDR3 DNA reads as TGCGCCAGCAAGGTTGACAGCGATACGCAGTATTTT. Translated: CASKVDSDTQYF.

In its sample, this clone was seen once. The J gene is TRBJ1-5, the V gene TRBV7-2, with 7 bases aligning to TRBD1. There are 14 residues in the CDR3. The J segment lost 2 bases and the V segment lost 5 bases, leaving 3 bases of the junction unmatched. Germline V gives CDR1 SGHTA, CDR2 FQGNSA. The DNA for the CDR3 is TGTGCCAGCAGCCCAGGGGGTCGCAATCAGCCCCAGCATTTT. It encodes CASSPGGRNQPQHF.

On this clone itself: Germline is not matched at one junction end, which may reflect a read error. The V and J genes are TRBV10-3 and TRBJ1-1; TRBD1 is a possible D gene (6 bases). The CDR3 runs to 14 residues. CDR1 is ENHRY, CDR2 SYGVKD, per germline. CDR3 residues: CAISEGPRSEGERF. The CDR3 nucleotides are TGTGCCATCAGTGAAGGCCCCAGAAGCGAGGGGGAGAGGTTT.

The count of this clone is one. The sample contains more than one DNA sequence encoding this CDR3. The chain uses TRBV5-6 and TRBJ2-7; 11 nucleotides agree with TRBD2. Germline V gene data show CDR1 as SGHDT and CDR2 as YYEEEE. CDR3 size: 14 residues. The V and J ends lost 4 bases and 3 bases, in that order; junction bases with no gene match: 3. The CDR3 protein is CASSQGLADYEQYF. CDR3 in DNA: TGTGCCAGCAGCCAGGGACTAGCGGACTACGAGCAGTACTTC.

V usage is TRBV18 and J usage is TRBJ1-5, with a possible D match to TRBD1 (5 bases). The CDR3 covers 15 residues. The V end was cut by 3 bases, the J end by 0 bases, with 9 bases between. CDR1 is KGHSH and CDR2 is LQKENI in the germline V gene. DNA for the CDR3: TGTGCCAGCTCACCGACGGGGGATAGCAATCAGCCCCAGCATTTT. This encodes CASSPTGDSNQPQHF.

This clone appeared a few times. This chain uses TRBV12-3 or TRBV12-4 with TRBJ2-1; D is unresolved. The germline V and J ends were trimmed by 6 bases and 4 bases, with 4 bases remaining between them. The CDR3 totals 11 residues. CDR3 DNA: TGTGCCAGCAGCAAATACAATGAGCAGTTCTTC. It encodes CASSKYNEQFF.

The gene calls are TRBV7-2 and TRBJ2-3, with 10 bases identical to TRBD2. Germline-derived CDR1 and CDR2 are SGHTA and FQGNSA. The CDR3 length is 15 residues. The V segment lost 3 bases and the J segment 2 bases; nucleotides outside the gene matches: 2. In DNA, the CDR3 is TGTGCCAGCAGCTTTGGACTAGCGGACACAGATACGCAGTATTTT. It is translated as CASSFGLADTDTQYF.

The chain couples TRBV10-2 to TRBJ2-7; the match to TRBD2 covers 9 bases. There are 14 residues in the CDR3. The V gene's germline CDR1 is WSHSY and CDR2 SAAADI. The V and J ends lost 3 bases and 7 bases, in that order; junction bases with no gene match: 7. CDR3 residues: CASSEGRLAGEQYF. The CDR3 DNA sequence: TGCGCCAGCAGTGAAGGTCGCCTAGCGGGGGAGCAGTACTTC.

The V and J genes are TRBV3-1 (or the pseudogene TRBV3-2) and TRBJ1-1; TRBD1 is a possible D gene (5 bases). V was cut by 10 bases and J by 10 bases, with 25 bases left in between. The CDR3 is 14 amino acids. Looked up from germline, CDR1 is LGHDT and CDR2 is YNNKEL (reference sequence). The CDR3 protein is CATAGLAPESRAFF. The DNA of the CDR3 is TGTGCCACCGCAGGGTTGGCACCCGAGTCTCGAGCTTTCTTT.

The V gene is TRBV19, the J gene TRBJ2-7, with 9 bases aligning to TRBD2. Looked up from germline, CDR1 is LNHDA and CDR2 is SQIVND (reference sequence). The CDR3 has 15 amino acids. After removal of 3 bases from V and 3 bases from J, the junction contained 6 bases not matched to a gene. CDR3 protein: CASSMASGKSYEQYF. CDR3 in DNA: TGTGCCAGTAGTATGGCTAGCGGGAAAAGCTACGAGCAGTACTTC.

V is TRBV7-2 and J is TRBJ1-5; D remains unclear. CDR1 and CDR2 (germline): SGHTA, FQGNSA. Trimming removed 5 bases at V and 11 bases at J, with 7 bases between. The CDR3 runs 10 residues. The CDR3 region has the DNA TGTGCCAGCAGCCCTATGGCCCAGCATTTT. It translates to CASSPMAQHF.

This sequence joins TRBV19 and TRBJ1-5, with 7 bases aligning to TRBD1. Trimming at V came to 3 bases and at J to 6 bases, leaving 20 bases not matched to a gene. Germline assignment: CDR1 LNHDA and CDR2 SQIVND (reference sequence). CDR3 length: 19 amino acids. CDR3 in DNA: TGTGCCAGTAGTATCGGCGCAGGGGGAAGAAAGGGTCAAGGTCAGCCCCAGCATTTT. Translating it yields CASSIGAGGRKGQGQPQHF.

The chain couples TRBV3-1 (or the pseudogene TRBV3-2) to TRBJ1-1, with D possibly being TRBD1 (5 bases). V gave up 1 base and J gave up 2 bases, with 14 bases separating them. Germline V lookup: CDR1 LGHDT, CDR2 YNNKEL (reference sequence). The CDR3 covers 16 residues. CDR3 DNA sequence: TGTGCCAGCAGCCAAGGGGCCGGCAGGGAAAACACTGAAGCTTTCTTT. Translation gives CASSQGAGRENTEAFF.

The chain uses TRBV19 and TRBJ2-2, with 7 bases fitting TRBD1. The CDR3 is 15 amino acids. The germline V gene encodes CDR1 LNHDA and CDR2 SQIVND (reference sequence). Losses at the gene ends were 3 bases for V and 4 bases for J; bases not matched to a gene: 5. The CDR3 spells CASSMGAGGTGELFF. CDR3 bases: TGTGCCAGTAGTATGGGGGCAGGGGGCACCGGGGAGCTGTTTTTT.

This clone showed up just once. The V and J genes are TRBV6-5 and TRBJ1-3; perhaps TRBD1 as D (6 bases). Trimming took off 2 bases at V and 0 bases at J, with 11 bases between the two ends. This CDR3 region has 16 residues. CDR1 and CDR2 (germline): MNHEY, SVGAGI. The CDR3 reads CASSYGGSRSGNTIYF. The CDR3, as DNA: TGTGCCAGCAGTTACGGGGGCTCCCGCTCTGGAAACACCATATATTTT.

The V call is TRBV18, the J call TRBJ2-5; the D is unclear. The CDR3 contains 11 residues. V was pared by 3 bases and J by 4 bases, with 3 bases between. Germline assignment: CDR1 KGHSH and CDR2 LQKENI. CDR3 nucleotides: TGTGCCAGCTCACCTCTAGAGACCCAGTACTTC. It specifies CASSPLETQYF.

V usage is TRBV5-1 and J usage is TRBJ2-6, with 10 bases identical to TRBD1. Germline V gene data show CDR1 as SGHRS and CDR2 as YFSETQ. The CDR3 sequence is 17 residues long. V was pared by 2 bases and J by 3 bases, with 5 bases of the junction left unmatched. The CDR3 region is CASSFTTGGYGANVLTF. CDR3 bases: TGCGCCAGCAGCTTTACGACAGGGGGCTATGGGGCCAACGTCCTGACTTTC.